The clone carrying this T cell receptor beta chain showed up many times. Its antigen is as yet unknown. These data come from a study of HIV-infected patients and healthy controls. Study-level findings and limits: HIV-infected repertoires had significantly higher mean Gini indices than controls, possibly reflecting oligoclonality. Compared with untreated HIV+ repertoires, healthy controls showed roughly threefold more distinct CDR3s and higher Shannon diversity. Eight alpha and eight beta V genes differed significantly in mean usage between HIV-infected patients and controls.

The CDR3 covers 12 residues. V lost 4 bases and J 2 bases, leaving 5 bases between the germline ends. Germline V lookup: CDR1 SEHNR, CDR2 FQNEAQ (reference sequence). Follow-up blood was drawn about 14 weeks, roughly three months, after antiretroviral therapy began. Whole blood was used without fractionation, so all unsorted peripheral T cells were included. Peripheral blood, 2.5 ml, was drawn for RNA extraction. Reverse transcription used 450 to 500 ng RNA and constant-region primers for alpha and beta. Alpha and beta chain libraries were made separately by chain-specific third strand synthesis with multiplexing indices. TCRdb re-derived calls from the 5' RACE reads in MiXCR, one entry per CDR3 protein. The sample lists roughly 14,000 distinct CDR3 sequences; less than 15% were seen once.

The chain recombines TRBV7-9 with TRBJ1-1, with no clear D. This clonotype was obtained from an adult with HIV infection. The donor label of this sample is uncertain. This specimen consisted of blood, obtained during antiretroviral therapy. In DNA form, the CDR3 reads TGTGCCAGCAGCTGGCTTAACACTGAAGCTTTCTTT. Its protein product is CASSWLNTEAFF.